The clone carrying this T cell receptor (beta chain) was seen many times. What it recognizes is unknown. The data originate from a study of T cell repertoires in cytomegalovirus infection. Study overall: Based on public TCR beta signatures, there were indications of CMV infection and of a matching HLA type.

TCRdb processed the reads anew with MiXCR; each CDR3 protein has one entry. The profile shows roughly 280,000 distinct CDR3 sequences, approximately 15% of them singletons. Germline loops: CDR1 SGHTA, CDR2 FQGTGA. This CDR3 has 16 residues. Germline trimming cut 4 bases from V and 2 bases from J; bases unmatched to any gene: 5. General study points: The response measured ex vivo was dominated by TCR beta clonotypes (HLA-C-restricted and CMV-specific). Summed frequency of public TCR beta families distinguished CMV carriers with the relevant HLA.

V and J are TRBV7-3 and TRBJ2-2; 9 bases fit TRBD1. The sequenced sample consisted of PBMCs. This clonotype originated in a human donor in good health (CMV status not recorded). Some clones in this sample may be carry-over from other donors' samples. In nucleotides, the CDR3 is TGTGCCAGCAGCTCACAGGGGGCATCTAACACCGGGGAGCTGTTTTTT. Encoded protein: CASSSQGASNTGELFF.